The 10 T cell receptor beta chains below all came from one sample that was sequenced in a study of regulatory T cells in long-lasting Graves disease. Relying on iRepertoire HTBI primers and Arm-PCR of CDR3 regions, the team built TCR beta libraries. Via MiXCR, TCRdb re-called the multiplex PCR reads, giving one row per CDR3 protein. The data show 200,000 to 250,000 distinct CDR3 sequences, 20% to 25% seen once. Time point indicated: newly diagnosed GD, antithyroid drugs for less than 3 months. PBMC-derived RNA was used for the TCR library. The sequencing used peripheral blood mononuclear cells (PBMCs), collected at new diagnosis, from a patient treated with antithyroid drugs. The receptor source for this set is a female donor with Graves disease.

In DNA, the CDR3 is TGTGCCAGCAGCCCAGGGACTAGCGGGGGTGGCACAGATACGCAGTATTTT. It yields the protein CASSPGTSGGGTDTQYF. V and J are TRBV7-2 and TRBJ2-3; 14 bases are a match to TRBD2. The CDR3 has 17 amino acids. Germline-derived CDR1 and CDR2 are SGHTA and FQGNSA. V lost 5 bases and J lost 1; bases outside the gene matches: 5.

This clonotype was recorded once. One base separates it from a far larger clone, so it is likely a read error. The genes are TRBV6-2 or TRBV6-3 and TRBJ1-2; D is unclear. The CDR3 runs 15 residues. CDR1 MNHEY and CDR2 SVGEGT come from the germline V gene. The CDR3 region is CASSETGRQSRGYTF. CDR3 coding DNA: TGCGCCAGCAGTGAGACCGGACGACAATCACGGGGCTACACCTTC.

The table lists this clonotype with a few counts. The chain joins TRBV12-3 or TRBV12-4 to TRBJ2-1; D gene uncertain. V lost 1 base and J lost 4, with 8 bases in between. The CDR3 spans 14 residues. CDR3 nucleotide sequence: TGTGCCAGCAGTTTAGACGGAAGATACAATGAGCAGTTCTTC. Protein product: CASSLDGRYNEQFF.

This clonotype turned up a few times. The chain joins TRBV5-1 to TRBJ1-2; 11 bases are a match to TRBD1. CDR1 SGHRS and CDR2 YFSETQ come from the germline V gene. V lost 4 bases, J lost 0 bases, and 5 bases stayed unmatched. The CDR3 is made up of 16 amino acids. The CDR3 region is CASSRGQGVSNYGYTF. CDR3 in DNA: TGCGCCAGCAGCAGGGGACAGGGGGTCTCTAACTATGGCTACACCTTC.

DNA of the CDR3: TGCGCCAGCAGCCCGGCGTTTAGGGACCAGTACTTC. As protein: CASSPAFRDQYF. The chain combines TRBV5-1 with TRBJ2-5; D remains ambiguous. Germline CDR1 and CDR2: SGHRS and YFSETQ. The CDR3 totals 12 residues. V lost 4 bases and J lost 10, with 14 bases in between.

Many counts were recorded for this clonotype. The chain recombines TRBV20-1 with TRBJ1-2; D uncertain. CDR3 length equals 12 residues. The V end was cut by 5 bases, the J end by 6 bases, with 13 bases between. Germline CDR1 and CDR2: DFQATT and SNEGSKA (reference sequence). The CDR3 DNA follows: TGCAGTGCTTCGGCGCCTGGCGATGGCTACACCTTC. It is translated as CSASAPGDGYTF.

This clonotype was detected many times. The chain joins TRBV12-3 or TRBV12-4 to TRBJ2-7; maybe TRBD2 (7 bases). The CDR3 length is 18 residues. V was trimmed by 2 bases and J by 5 bases, leaving 25 bases between them. The CDR3 DNA follows: TGTGCCAGCAGTTTATGGGGTGGGGGGGGCAGCGTCGGGAACGAGCAGTACTTC. Translation gives CASSLWGGGGSVGNEQYF.

This clonotype has a count of ten or more. The chain links TRBV29-1 to TRBJ2-4, with 8 bases that match TRBD1. Unmatched junction bases numbered 10, after V lost 6 bases and J lost 9 bases. This CDR3 is built from 13 residues. Germline V CDR1 and CDR2: SQVTM, ANQGSEA. The CDR3 DNA reads as TGCAGCGTCCCCGGACAGGGAGGAGGCATTCAGTACTTC. This codes for CSVPGQGGGIQYF. The full variable domain, completed using reference TRBV29-1 and TRBJ2-4, is SAVISQKPSRDICQRGTSLTIQCQVDSQVTMMFWYRQQPGQSLTLIATANQGSEATYESGFVIDKFPISRPNLTFSTLTVSNMSPEDSSIYLCSVPGQGGGIQYFGAGTRLSVL.

This clonotype was seen many times. The rearrangement links TRBV2 to TRBJ2-7; D is possibly TRBD1 or TRBD2 (5 bases each). The CDR3 is made up of 13 amino acids. Trimming took 8 bases from V and 2 from J, leaving 13 bases between them. The germline CDR1 and CDR2 sequences are SNHLY and FYNNEI. In DNA, the CDR3 is TGTGCCAGCGGGGACCGGGTCACCTACGAGCAGTACTTC. Translated: CASGDRVTYEQYF. The complete variable domain, with remaining parts taken from reference TRBV2 and TRBJ2-7, reads EPEVTQTPSHQVTQMGQEVILRCVPISNHLYFYWYRQILGQKVEFLVSFYNNEISEKSEIFDDQFSVERPDGSNFTLKIRSTKLEDSAMYFCASGDRVTYEQYFGPGTRLTVT.

This clonotype was observed a few times. The CDR3 spells CASSPRGRGRGGELFF. The CDR3 coding sequence is TGTGCCAGCAGCCCCCGGGGCAGGGGGCGCGGCGGGGAGCTGTTTTTT. The J gene is TRBJ2-2, the V gene TRBV9, with 8 bases lining up with TRBD1. The CDR3 covers 16 residues. V lost 4 bases and J lost 7; bases outside the gene matches: 12. Germline CDR1 reads SGDLS; CDR2 reads YYNGEE.